The T cell receptor beta chain described here comes from a study of spatial heterogeneity in lung cancer. Time point: sample taken at primary tumor resection. Unsorted whole RNA from tumor, nontumor lung or frozen PBMC underwent sequencing. Germline CDR1 is MNHEY and CDR2 is SMNVEV (reference sequence). V was cut by 3 bases and J by 0 bases, with 6 bases left in between. This CDR3 is built from 14 residues. One entry per CDR3 protein results from TCRdb running MiXCR on the 5' RACE reads. This repertoire shows about 80,000 distinct CDR3 sequences, under 8.5% found once; its top ten account for 6.8%. The clonotype comes from a male donor with early-stage non-small cell lung cancer. V gene TRBV27 combines with J gene TRBJ1-5; no clear D gene. The sample here was PBMCs, taken at surgery. The CDR3 DNA reads TGTGCCAGCAGTTTGAGTGATAGCAATCAGCCCCAGCATTTT. Residues: CASSLSDSNQPQHF.